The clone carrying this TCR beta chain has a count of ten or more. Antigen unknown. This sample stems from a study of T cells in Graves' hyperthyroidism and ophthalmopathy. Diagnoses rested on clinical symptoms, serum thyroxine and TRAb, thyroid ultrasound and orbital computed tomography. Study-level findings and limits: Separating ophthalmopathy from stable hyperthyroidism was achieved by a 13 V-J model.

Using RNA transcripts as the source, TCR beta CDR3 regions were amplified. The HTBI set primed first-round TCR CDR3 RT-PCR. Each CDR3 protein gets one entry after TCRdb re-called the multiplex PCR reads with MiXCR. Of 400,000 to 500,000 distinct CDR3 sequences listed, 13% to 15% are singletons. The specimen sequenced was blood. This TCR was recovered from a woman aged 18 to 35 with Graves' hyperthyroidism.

CDR3: CASSASGQGTEAFF. The CDR3 DNA follows: TGCGCCAGCAGCGCATCCGGACAGGGCACTGAAGCTTTCTTT. The chain employs TRBV5-1 and TRBJ1-1; 8 bases fit TRBD1. V shed 4 bases and J 4 bases; nucleotides not matched to a gene: 6. Germline V gives CDR1 SGHRS, CDR2 YFSETQ. The CDR3 spans 14 residues. Combining the CDR3 with reference TRBV5-1 and TRBJ1-1 gives the whole variable domain KAGVTQTPRYLIKTRGQQVTLSCSPISGHRSVSWYQQTPGQGLQFLFEYFSETQRNKGNFPGRFSGRQFSNSRSEMNVSTLELGDSALYLCASSASGQGTEAFFGQGTRLTVV.